The entry below describes one T cell receptor (beta chain). Its antigen remains unidentified. TCRdb's copy holds only in-frame clones and misses some; the assay was immunoSEQ multiplex PCR. Of about 87,000 clones in the sample, around 89% were seen once. The sample is drawn from a study of T cell responses to AZD1222 COVID-19 vaccine. Study-level information: Pooled in the analysis were second doses at about 4 or about 12 weeks. Study outcomes and limitations: Among AZD1222 vaccinees, only six were seropositive at baseline. Clonal diversity may have been underestimated in mostly white British donors. Vaccine-related CD4 TCRs covered spike, predominating at 160-218 and 743-854.

Trimming took 2 bases from V and 8 from J, leaving 12 bases between them. Germline loops: CDR1 KGHSH, CDR2 LQKENI. The CDR3 runs 13 residues. The sequenced sample was peripheral blood, obtained on day 0 of AZD1222 vaccination. The gene calls are TRBV18 and TRBJ1-1; D perhaps matches TRBD1 (5 bases). The TCR was taken from an adult in good health. The CDR3 region has the DNA TGTGCCAGCTCACCATCAAGGGAGGGGGAAGCTTTCTTT. It encodes CASSPSREGEAFF.